Following are 26 T cell receptor beta chains from one sample sequenced in a study of T cell repertoires in aging, cancer and after chemotherapy. The template was genomic DNA from peripheral blood, not RNA. Multiplex touch-down PCR with TRB-A/B primers amplified rearranged V-D-J TRB sequences. Each CDR3 protein gets one entry after TCRdb re-called the multiplex PCR reads with MiXCR. The sample lists about 15,000 distinct CDR3 sequences, 45% to 50% occurring once. The source material was blood. Receptors were obtained from a human donor in good health.

The chain recombines TRBV29-1 with TRBJ2-1, with TRBD2 matching over 10 bases. The V gene's germline CDR1 is SQVTM and CDR2 ANQGSEA. The trim removed 7 bases at V and 4 bases at J, leaving 4 bases unmatched. CDR3 size: 13 residues. The DNA for the CDR3 is TGCAGCGCCGGGACTAGCGAGTACAATGAGCAGTTCTTC. Residues: CSAGTSEYNEQFF.

This sequence joins TRBV6-1 and TRBJ2-2; D gene uncertain. Trimming removed 2 bases from V and 3 bases from J, with 4 bases in between. This CDR3 has 13 amino acids. CDR1 and CDR2 (germline): MNHNS, SASEGT. CDR3 coding DNA: TGTGCCAGCAGTGAAAGGGACACCGGGGAGCTGTTTTTT. Protein product: CASSERDTGELFF.

This sequence joins TRBV19 and TRBJ1-4, with D perhaps TRBD1 (6 bases). CDR3 size: 14 residues. Trimming took 3 bases from V and 11 from J, leaving 16 bases between them. The germline V gene encodes CDR1 LNHDA and CDR2 SQIVND (reference sequence). The CDR3 is CASSIVPGEGKLFF. The CDR3 DNA is TGTGCCAGTAGTATCGTGCCAGGGGAAGGCAAACTGTTTTTT. The full variable domain, with the rest looked up from reference TRBV19 and TRBJ1-4, is DGGITQSPKYLFRKEGQNVTLSCEQNLNHDAMYWYRQDPGQGLRLIYYSQIVNDFQKGDIAEGYSVSREKKESFPLTVTSAQKNPTAFYLCASSIVPGEGKLFFGSGTQLSVL.

This clonotype was seen a handful of times. J is TRBJ1-4 and V is TRBV6-5; 8 nucleotides agree with TRBD1. Germline trimming cut 0 bases from V and 15 bases from J; bases unmatched to any gene: 6. Looked up from germline, CDR1 is MNHEY and CDR2 is SVGAGI. There are 13 residues in the CDR3. This CDR3 is CASSYSSGQGMFF. The CDR3 DNA is TGTGCCAGCAGTTACTCATCTGGACAGGGAATGTTTTTT.

This chain connects TRBV19 to TRBJ1-6; D unresolved. Germline lookup yields CDR1 LNHDA and CDR2 SQIVND (reference sequence). The CDR3 runs 15 residues. V lost 6 bases and J 0 bases, leaving 9 bases between the germline ends. CDR3 nucleotide sequence: TGTGCCAGTAGAAGGGAGCTCTCCTATAATTCACCCCTCCACTTT. It is translated as CASRRELSYNSPLHF.

This clonotype was counted a few times. V gene TRBV29-1 combines with J gene TRBJ1-4, with 9 bases fitting TRBD1. The V gene end was trimmed by 3 bases and the J gene end by 8 bases; junction bases not matched to a gene: 7. There are 14 residues in the CDR3. Germline values: CDR1 SQVTM, CDR2 ANQGSEA. This chain's CDR3 is CSVDLDRGGEKLFF. In nucleotides, the CDR3 is TGCAGCGTTGACCTGGACAGGGGAGGGGAAAAACTGTTTTTT. Based on the CDR3 plus reference TRBV29-1 and TRBJ1-4, the full variable domain is SAVISQKPSRDICQRGTSLTIQCQVDSQVTMMFWYRQQPGQSLTLIATANQGSEATYESGFVIDKFPISRPNLTFSTLTVSNMSPEDSSIYLCSVDLDRGGEKLFFGSGTQLSVL.

The V gene is TRBV27, the J gene TRBJ2-5, with D maybe TRBD1 (5 bases). Germline-derived CDR1 and CDR2 are MNHEY and SMNVEV (reference sequence). This CDR3 is 15 amino acids long. Deletions cut 3 bases from V and 0 bases from J, with 11 bases between. The CDR3 is CASSLGPTYQETQYF. In nucleotides, the CDR3 is TGTGCCAGCAGTTTGGGGCCGACGTACCAAGAGACCCAGTACTTC.

The chain couples TRBV6-1 to TRBJ2-5; D is perhaps TRBD2 (5 bases). The germline V and J ends were trimmed by 7 bases and 3 bases, with 15 bases remaining between them. The CDR3 sequence is 14 residues long. Germline CDR1 is MNHNS and CDR2 is SASEGT. The CDR3 nucleotides read TGTGCCAGCACCCAACGGGGAAAAGAAGAGACCCAGTACTTC. Translated, it gives CASTQRGKEETQYF.

J is TRBJ2-3 and V is TRBV19; D not certain. This CDR3 comprises 15 residues. Germline V gives CDR1 LNHDA, CDR2 SQIVND (reference sequence). V was clipped by 5 bases and J by 1 base, with 13 bases between them. CDR3 region: CASSFPPSGTDTQYF. The CDR3 DNA follows: TGTGCCAGTAGTTTCCCCCCGTCCGGCACAGATACGCAGTATTTT.

This clonotype is medium-sized by share. This chain uses TRBV29-1 with TRBJ2-1; TRBD2 might be the D (5 bases). Germline CDR1 reads SQVTM; CDR2 reads ANQGSEA. V lost 6 bases and J lost 0, with 12 bases in between. The CDR3 length is 14 residues. This CDR3 reads CSVLDLSSYNEQFF. CDR3 nucleotide sequence: TGCAGCGTCTTGGACTTGAGCTCCTACAATGAGCAGTTCTTC.

The V call is TRBV29-1, the J call TRBJ2-7; 8 bases match TRBD1. CDR1 and CDR2 (germline): SQVTM, ANQGSEA. The V and J ends lost 4 bases and 6 bases, in that order; junction bases with no gene match: 8. This CDR3 has 13 residues. The CDR3 DNA is TGCAGCGTTGTAGAAGGTCAGGGGGCCGAGCAGTACTTC. Residues: CSVVEGQGAEQYF.

This clonotype was found a few times. The chain links TRBV6-2 or TRBV6-3 to TRBJ2-6; D call uncertain. Germline V gene lookup returns CDR1 MNHEY and CDR2 SVGEGT. CDR3 length equals 15 residues. V was trimmed by 2 bases and J by 0 bases, leaving 5 bases between them. The DNA of the CDR3 is TGTGCCAGCAGTTACGTGGACTCTGGGGCCAACGTCCTGACTTTC. It yields the protein CASSYVDSGANVLTF.

J is TRBJ1-1 and V is TRBV29-1, with D maybe TRBD1 (6 bases). The CDR3 length is 13 residues. CDR1 SQVTM and CDR2 ANQGSEA come from the germline V gene. The ends were cut back, 6 bases at V and 1 base at J, with 12 bases in the middle. In nucleotides, the CDR3 is TGCAGCGTCGGGTGGGGGCGGAACACTGAAGCTTTCTTT. Translating it yields CSVGWGRNTEAFF.

This clonotype turned up a few times. The rearrangement uses TRBV6-5 and TRBJ2-3; D might be TRBD1 or TRBD2, each matching 5 bases. This CDR3 region has 13 residues. The germline V gene encodes CDR1 MNHEY and CDR2 SVGAGI. Trimming left V 6 bases short and J 7 bases short, with 14 bases between. CDR3 nucleotide sequence: TGTGCCAGCAGGGGGGACGGACATAATACGCAGTATTTT. Protein sequence: CASRGDGHNTQYF.

Note on this clonotype: The junction departs from germline at one end; a sequencing error may be responsible. This chain uses TRBV29-1 with TRBJ2-6; D call uncertain. The CDR3 extends over 12 amino acids. Germline V gene sequence: CDR1 SQVTM, CDR2 ANQGSEA. This CDR3 is CSLRSGSNVLTF. Written as DNA, the CDR3 is TGCAGCTTGAGGTCTGGGTCCAACGTCCTGACTTTC. The whole variable domain, filled in from reference TRBV29-1 and TRBJ2-6, reads SAVISQKPSRDICQRGTSLTIQCQVDSQVTMMFWYRQQPGQSLTLIATANQGSEATYESGFVIDKFPISRPNLTFSTLTVSNMSPEDSSIYLCSLRSGSNVLTFGAGSRLTVL.

The chain has TRBV6-1 and TRBJ2-5, with 10 bases fitting TRBD2. Germline V gene sequence: CDR1 MNHNS, CDR2 SASEGT. CDR3 length equals 16 residues. J gave up 2 bases and V 1 base, and 4 bases lay outside the gene matches. In nucleotides, the CDR3 is TGTGCCAGCAGTGAAGGGGGACTAGCGATACAAGAGACCCAGTACTTC. It is translated as CASSEGGLAIQETQYF.

This clonotype was observed a single time. This chain connects TRBV19 to TRBJ2-7, with TRBD1 matching over 9 bases. The trim removed 3 bases at V and 4 bases at J, leaving 7 bases unmatched. Germline V CDR1 and CDR2: LNHDA, SQIVND (reference sequence). This CDR3 spans 15 amino acids. The CDR3 coding sequence is TGTGCCAGTAGTATGCAGGGACAGGGAAGGTACGAGCAGTACTTC. Its protein product is CASSMQGQGRYEQYF.

This clonotype has a handful of counts. The chain carries TRBV5-6 and TRBJ2-7; D is perhaps TRBD2 (7 bases). This CDR3 region has 16 residues. Looked up from germline, CDR1 is SGHDT and CDR2 is YYEEEE. Trimming took off 2 bases at V and 4 bases at J, with 19 bases between the two ends. The CDR3 sequence: CASSFGLRGGFYEQYF. The CDR3 DNA is TGTGCCAGCAGCTTTGGACTGAGGGGGGGCTTTTACGAGCAGTACTTC.

The chain carries TRBV19 and TRBJ2-7; 8 bases line up with TRBD1. The CDR3 extends over 15 amino acids. CDR1 is LNHDA and CDR2 is SQIVND in the germline V gene (reference sequence). The ends lost 5 bases at V and 2 bases at J; junction bases unmatched: 8. As DNA, the CDR3 is TGTGCCAGTAGTTGGGCCAGGGGGCTCCCCTACGAGCAGTACTTC. It specifies CASSWARGLPYEQYF.

The J gene is TRBJ2-1, the V gene TRBV19; a weak D match, TRBD2 (6 bases). The CDR3 runs to 16 residues. V was clipped by 4 bases and J by 5 bases, with 18 bases between them. CDR1 LNHDA and CDR2 SQIVND come from the germline V gene (reference sequence). The CDR3 is CASSRMGPGLNNEQFF. CDR3 bases: TGTGCCAGTAGTAGAATGGGCCCGGGACTCAACAATGAGCAGTTCTTC. Drawing the rest from reference TRBV19 and TRBJ2-1, the complete variable domain is DGGITQSPKYLFRKEGQNVTLSCEQNLNHDAMYWYRQDPGQGLRLIYYSQIVNDFQKGDIAEGYSVSREKKESFPLTVTSAQKNPTAFYLCASSRMGPGLNNEQFFGPGTRLTVL.

The chain joins TRBV11-1 to TRBJ2-4, with D hard to call. The V end was cut by 3 bases, the J end by 3 bases, with 9 bases between. There are 14 residues in the CDR3. Per the germline V gene, CDR1 is SGHAT and CDR2 is FQDESV (reference sequence). The CDR3 protein is CASSFDVYKNIQYF. The CDR3 bases are TGTGCCAGCAGCTTCGACGTTTACAAAAACATTCAGTACTTC.

This clonotype is deemed medium-sized. The rearrangement uses TRBV30 and TRBJ2-2; D not resolved. This CDR3 has 15 residues. Germline CDR1 is GTSNPN and CDR2 is SVGIG (reference sequence). V lost 0 bases and J lost 3, with 11 bases in between. The CDR3 protein is CAWSVPGRHTGELFF. The CDR3 region has the DNA TGTGCCTGGAGTGTACCAGGCAGACACACCGGGGAGCTGTTTTTT.

On this clonotype: At one boundary the junction diverges from the germline segment, which might be a read error. The chain recombines TRBV30 with TRBJ2-3; the match to TRBD2 covers 12 bases. The CDR3 length is 12 residues. Germline CDR1 is GTSNPN and CDR2 is SVGIG (reference sequence). CDR3 nucleotide sequence: TGTGCCTGGAGTGTGACTAGCGGGAGCCTGAATTTT. It encodes CAWSVTSGSLNF.

This clonotype was observed a single time. V is TRBV5-4 and J is TRBJ1-2; the D gene is possibly TRBD1 (5 bases). The CDR3 length is 12 residues. From germline, CDR1 is SGHNT and CDR2 YYREEE (reference sequence). Deletions cut 6 bases from V and 6 bases from J, with 12 bases between. The CDR3 here is CASKGVGDGYTF. The CDR3 DNA reads TGTGCCAGCAAAGGGGTGGGAGATGGCTACACCTTC.

The chain has TRBV10-3 and TRBJ2-1; the D gene is possibly TRBD2 (6 bases). Trimming cost V 3 bases and J 6 bases, with 18 bases left between them. The CDR3 has 16 amino acids. Germline V gives CDR1 ENHRY, CDR2 SYGVKD. The CDR3 nucleotides are TGTGCCATCAGTGAACTCGGAGGGCGGGATAGCAATGAGCAGTTCTTC. This sequence encodes CAISELGGRDSNEQFF.

The V gene is TRBV11-1, the J gene TRBJ1-6; D might be TRBD1 (6 bases). V was pared by 1 base and J by 2 bases, with 15 bases between. Germline V gene data show CDR1 as SGHAT and CDR2 as FQDESV (reference sequence). The CDR3 consists of 18 residues. In nucleotides, the CDR3 is TGTGCCAGCAGCTTAGAATTCGGACAGAACCCCTATAATTCACCCCTCCACTTT. Translating it yields CASSLEFGQNPYNSPLHF.